This entry lists 18 T cell receptor beta chains sequenced from one sample in a study of blood T cell repertoires in COVID-19. Sequencing was performed with immunoSEQ multiplex PCR; in TCRdb, only in-frame clones are kept and a portion is missing. Among roughly 26,000 clones listed, about 92% were seen once. Sequencing used peripheral blood. The receptors were gathered from a human donor in a cohort sampled during active COVID-19.

The CDR3 DNA sequence: TGTGCCAGCAGCTTGAAGAGGGACTCCTACGAGCAGTACGTC. Its protein product is CASSLKRDSYEQYV. The chain employs TRBV5-8 and TRBJ2-7; possible D gene TRBD2, 5 bases. V was trimmed by 1 base and J by 0 bases, leaving 8 bases between them. Germline loops: CDR1 SGHTS, CDR2 YDEGEE. The CDR3 loop spans 14 amino acids.

The chain uses TRBV4-2 and TRBJ2-5, with D perhaps matching TRBD2 (7 bases). The CDR3 has 15 amino acids. CDR1 is LGHNA and CDR2 is YNFKEQ in the germline V gene. V dropped 0 bases and J dropped 4 bases, with 12 bases sitting between them. The CDR3 protein is CASSQDPGGPETQYF. The CDR3 bases are TGTGCCAGCAGCCAAGACCCCGGGGGGCCAGAGACCCAGTACTTC.

The gene calls are TRBV19 and TRBJ2-3; 7 nucleotides agree with TRBD1. This CDR3 is 15 amino acids long. Trimming at V came to 5 bases and at J to 2 bases, leaving 7 bases not matched to a gene. Germline loops: CDR1 LNHDA, CDR2 SQIVND (reference sequence). The CDR3 coding sequence is TGTGCCAGTAGTCCTGGGACAGACTTCACAGATACGCAGTATTTT. This sequence encodes CASSPGTDFTDTQYF.

The rearrangement uses TRBV5-1 and TRBJ2-5; 9 bases match TRBD2. Unmatched junction bases numbered 11, after V lost 7 bases and J lost 4 bases. The CDR3 spans 15 residues. Per germline, CDR1 SGHRS and CDR2 YFSETQ. CDR3 bases: TGCGCCAGCCGCGGGGGGGTCCGACAGGGAGAGACCCAGTACTTC. As protein: CASRGGVRQGETQYF.

This clone was seen only once. The chain combines TRBV6-5 with TRBJ1-2; D is uncertain. Trimming cost V 3 bases and J 6 bases, with 8 bases left between them. CDR3 length: 12 amino acids. CDR1 is MNHEY, CDR2 SVGAGI, per germline. The chain's CDR3 is CASSYGSNGYTF. The CDR3 nucleotides read TGTGCCAGCAGTTATGGTAGCAATGGCTACACCTTC.

This sequence joins TRBV6-4 and TRBJ2-3; D is perhaps TRBD1 (5 bases). The CDR3 has 15 residues. Germline loops: CDR1 MRHNA, CDR2 SNTAGT. The V end lost 6 bases, the J end lost 2 bases, and 15 bases lay between the germline ends. The CDR3 region is CASSPGMGHTDTQYF. CDR3 coding DNA: TGTGCCAGCAGCCCAGGCATGGGGCACACAGATACGCAGTATTTT.

The V call is TRBV18, the J call TRBJ2-1; 12 bases line up with TRBD2. Germline assignment: CDR1 KGHSH and CDR2 LQKENI. V was pared by 2 bases and J by 5 bases, with 4 bases of the junction left unmatched. This CDR3 spans 16 amino acids. The CDR3 coding sequence is TGTGCCAGCTCACCAATTTGGACTAGCGGGGACAATGAGCAGTTCTTC. Translated: CASSPIWTSGDNEQFF.

The chain is built from TRBV9 and TRBJ2-2, with 12 positions matching TRBD2. Trimming at V came to 0 bases and at J to 7 bases, leaving 7 bases not matched to a gene. The CDR3 totals 17 residues. Germline loops: CDR1 SGDLS, CDR2 YYNGEE. As DNA, the CDR3 is TGTGCCAGCAGCGTAGGCTGGGGACTAGCGGGTGGCGGGGAGCTGTTTTTT. This gives the protein CASSVGWGLAGGGELFF.

The V gene is TRBV27, the J gene TRBJ1-4; the D is unclear. Germline V CDR1 and CDR2: MNHEY, SMNVEV (reference sequence). V lost 5 bases to trimming and J lost 8 bases, with 18 bases between them. This CDR3 has 15 residues. The CDR3 DNA reads as TGTGCCAGCAGTCCTATATCGTACCGATGGGAAAAACTGTTTTTT. Its translation: CASSPISYRWEKLFF.

The rearrangement links TRBV9 to TRBJ2-7; D not resolved. The germline V gene encodes CDR1 SGDLS and CDR2 YYNGEE. With 0 bases removed from V and 9 bases from J, the gap between germline ends came to 16 bases. The CDR3 runs 14 residues. CDR3 in amino acids: CASSVALRPSGQYV. CDR3 nucleotide sequence: TGTGCCAGCAGCGTAGCCCTGAGACCCTCGGGGCAGTACGTC.

This rearrangement joins TRBV15 to TRBJ2-7; D gene uncertain. V gave up 0 bases and J gave up 2 bases, with 14 bases separating them. The length of the CDR3 is 16 residues. The germline V gene has CDR1 LNHNV and CDR2 YYDKDF (reference sequence). In DNA form, the CDR3 reads TGTGCCACCAGCAGAGATCGGCCAGGATCTACCTACGAGCAGTACTTC. Translating gives CATSRDRPGSTYEQYF.

V and J are TRBV7-2 and TRBJ1-6, with TRBD1 matching 7 bases. The V segment lost 1 base and the J segment 16 bases; nucleotides outside the gene matches: 13. This CDR3 spans 15 amino acids. Germline V lookup: CDR1 SGHTA, CDR2 FQGNSA. CDR3 amino acids: CASSLGVGGQLILHF. CDR3 DNA sequence: TGTGCCAGCAGCTTAGGGGTAGGGGGACAGCTCATACTCCACTTT.

J is TRBJ1-2 and V is TRBV19; a possible D gene is TRBD1 (6 bases). Trimming took off 8 bases at V and 4 bases at J, with 14 bases between the two ends. The germline CDR1 and CDR2 sequences are LNHDA and SQIVND (reference sequence). The CDR3 extends over 13 amino acids. For the CDR3, the DNA is TGTGCCAGTGCACAGGGTCTCGGCTATGGCTACACCTTC. Translated: CASAQGLGYGYTF.

This chain links TRBV2 with TRBJ1-6; D is uncertain. Germline V lookup: CDR1 SNHLY, CDR2 FYNNEI. The V end was cut by 4 bases, the J end by 5 bases, with 9 bases between. The CDR3 totals 14 residues. CDR3 region: CASSVQLNNSPLHF. Written as DNA, the CDR3 is TGTGCCAGCAGTGTACAACTAAATAATTCACCCCTCCACTTT. Full variable domain (missing parts from reference TRBV2 and TRBJ1-6): EPEVTQTPSHQVTQMGQEVILRCVPISNHLYFYWYRQILGQKVEFLVSFYNNEISEKSEIFDDQFSVERPDGSNFTLKIRSTKLEDSAMYFCASSVQLNNSPLHFGNGTRLTVT.

Written as DNA, the CDR3 is TGCGCCAGCAGCTTGGCCAAGGCACTAACGTGGGAGACCCAGTACTTC. It specifies CASSLAKALTWETQYF. This chain links TRBV5-1 with TRBJ2-5; D uncertain. CDR3 size: 16 residues. Trimming removed 0 bases at V and 5 bases at J, with 17 bases between. The germline V gene has CDR1 SGHRS and CDR2 YFSETQ.

The V call is TRBV24-1, the J call TRBJ2-5; possibly TRBD2 for D (6 bases). The germline gives CDR1 KGHDR, CDR2 SFDVKD. V was cut by 4 bases and J by 1 base, with 21 bases left in between. The CDR3 has 18 amino acids. The CDR3: CATSDPSPGAGLQETQYF. DNA of the CDR3: TGTGCCACCAGTGACCCCTCCCCAGGCGCGGGGCTCCAAGAGACCCAGTACTTC.

V and J are TRBV4-2 and TRBJ2-3; TRBD2 aligns across 8 bases. The CDR3 contains 17 residues. With 7 bases clipped from V and 0 bases from J, the junction kept 12 bases outside the gene matches. Germline V gene sequence: CDR1 LGHNA, CDR2 YNFKEQ. CDR3 protein: CASKGRGATPSTDTQYF. The CDR3 bases are TGTGCCAGCAAGGGGCGGGGGGCCACCCCAAGCACAGATACGCAGTATTTT.

This clone was picked up one time. The chain has TRBV27 and TRBJ1-1, with TRBD1 matching over 10 bases. CDR1 MNHEY and CDR2 SMNVEV come from the germline V gene (reference sequence). Unmatched junction bases numbered 4, after V lost 7 bases and J lost 2 bases. The CDR3 runs to 14 residues. DNA of the CDR3: TGTGCCAGCACAAGGACAGGGGGAAACACTGAAGCTTTCTTT. Translated, it gives CASTRTGGNTEAFF.